In its sample, the clone carrying this T cell receptor (beta chain) was seen a few times. These data are taken from a study of T cells in Graves' hyperthyroidism and ophthalmopathy. TCR beta CDR3 regions were amplified from RNA. First-round RT-PCR of the TCR CDR3 relied on the HTBI primer set. Using its own MiXCR run on the multiplex PCR reads, TCRdb lists one record per CDR3 protein. This sample carries under 600,000 distinct CDR3 sequences, approximately 16% of them seen once, and the ten largest clones take 2.5% to 4%. Sequencing input: blood. The receptor's source is a woman between 40 and 50 years old with Graves' ophthalmopathy.

In DNA form, the CDR3 reads TGCAGCGTCCGACAGGGTTCTTCGGGAGATACGCAGTATTTT. This translates into CSVRQGSSGDTQYF. The genes are TRBV29-1 and TRBJ2-3; 7 nucleotides align to TRBD1. With 6 bases clipped from V and 5 bases from J, the junction kept 11 bases outside the gene matches. This CDR3 comprises 14 residues. CDR1 is SQVTM, CDR2 ANQGSEA, per germline.